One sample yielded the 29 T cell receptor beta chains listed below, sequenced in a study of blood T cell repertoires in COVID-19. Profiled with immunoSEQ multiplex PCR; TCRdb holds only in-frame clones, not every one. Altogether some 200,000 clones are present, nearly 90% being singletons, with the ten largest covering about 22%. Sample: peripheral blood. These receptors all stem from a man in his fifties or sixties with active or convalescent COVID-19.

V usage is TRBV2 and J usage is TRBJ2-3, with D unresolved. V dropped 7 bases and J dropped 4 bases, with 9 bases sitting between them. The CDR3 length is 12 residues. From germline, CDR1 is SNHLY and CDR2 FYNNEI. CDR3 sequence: CASKERADTQYF. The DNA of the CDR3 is TGTGCCAGCAAGGAACGGGCAGATACGCAGTATTTT.

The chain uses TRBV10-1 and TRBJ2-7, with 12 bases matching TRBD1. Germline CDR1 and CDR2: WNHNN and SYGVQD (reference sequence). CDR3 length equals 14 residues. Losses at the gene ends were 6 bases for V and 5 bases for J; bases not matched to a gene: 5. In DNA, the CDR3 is TGCGCCAGCAGCATCGGGACAGGGGGCCACGAGCAGTACTTC. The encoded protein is CASSIGTGGHEQYF.

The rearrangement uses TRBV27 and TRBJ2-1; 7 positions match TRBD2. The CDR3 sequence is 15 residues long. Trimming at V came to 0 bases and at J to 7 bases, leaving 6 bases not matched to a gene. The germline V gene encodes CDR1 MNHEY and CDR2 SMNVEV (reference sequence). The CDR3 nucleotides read TGTGCCAGCAGTTTATCTCCTACTAGCGTTAATGAGCAGTTCTTC. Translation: CASSLSPTSVNEQFF.

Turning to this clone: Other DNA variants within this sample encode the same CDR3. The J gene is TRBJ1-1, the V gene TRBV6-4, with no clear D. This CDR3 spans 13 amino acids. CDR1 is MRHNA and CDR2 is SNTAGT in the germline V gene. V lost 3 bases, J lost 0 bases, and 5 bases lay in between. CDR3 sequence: CASSEQVNTEAFF. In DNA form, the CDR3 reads TGTGCCAGCAGTGAGCAGGTGAACACTGAAGCTTTCTTT.

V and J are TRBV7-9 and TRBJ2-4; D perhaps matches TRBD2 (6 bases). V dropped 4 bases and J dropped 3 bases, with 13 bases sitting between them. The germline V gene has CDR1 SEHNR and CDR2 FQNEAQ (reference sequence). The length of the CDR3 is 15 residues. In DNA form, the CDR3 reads TGTGCCAGCAGCTCCATCCAGGGAGGCAAAAACATTCAGTACTTC. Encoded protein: CASSSIQGGKNIQYF.

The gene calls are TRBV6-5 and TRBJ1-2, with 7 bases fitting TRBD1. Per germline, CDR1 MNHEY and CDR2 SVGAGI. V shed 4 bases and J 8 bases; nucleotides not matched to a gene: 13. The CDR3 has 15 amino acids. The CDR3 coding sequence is TGTGCCAGCAGTTCCATGACAGGGCTAGGGGAGGGCTACACCTTC. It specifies CASSSMTGLGEGYTF.

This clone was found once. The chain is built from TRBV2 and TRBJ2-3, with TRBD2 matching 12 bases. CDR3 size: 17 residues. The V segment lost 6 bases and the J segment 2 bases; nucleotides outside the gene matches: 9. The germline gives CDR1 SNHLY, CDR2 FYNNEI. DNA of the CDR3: TGTGCCAGCAGCGCAAATGGACTAGCGGGGAACACAGATACGCAGTATTTT. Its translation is CASSANGLAGNTDTQYF.

CDR3 DNA sequence: TGCGCCAGCAGCTTGGGGACAGTAGGGGCTGAAGCTTTCTTT. It codes for CASSLGTVGAEAFF. The chain has TRBV5-1 and TRBJ1-1, with D maybe TRBD1 (6 bases). The CDR3 runs 14 residues. Per germline, CDR1 SGHRS and CDR2 YFSETQ. The V end lost 0 bases, the J end lost 6 bases, and 12 bases lay between the germline ends.

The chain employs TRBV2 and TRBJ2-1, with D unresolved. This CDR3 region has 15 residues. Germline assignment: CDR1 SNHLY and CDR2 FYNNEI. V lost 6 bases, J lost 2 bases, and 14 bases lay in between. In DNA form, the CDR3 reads TGTGCCAGCAGAATCCGGTTAGCCCCCTACAATGAGCAGTTCTTC. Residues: CASRIRLAPYNEQFF.

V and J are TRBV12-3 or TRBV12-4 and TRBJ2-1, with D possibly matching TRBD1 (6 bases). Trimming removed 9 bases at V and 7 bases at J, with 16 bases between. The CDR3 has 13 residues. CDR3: CASGKQGRNEQFF. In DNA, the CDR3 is TGTGCCAGTGGCAAACAGGGTAGGAATGAGCAGTTCTTC.

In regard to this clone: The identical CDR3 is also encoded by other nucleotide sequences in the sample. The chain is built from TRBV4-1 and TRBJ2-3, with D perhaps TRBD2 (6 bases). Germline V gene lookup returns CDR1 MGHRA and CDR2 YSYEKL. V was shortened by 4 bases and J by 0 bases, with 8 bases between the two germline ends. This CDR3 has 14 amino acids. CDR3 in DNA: TGCGCCAGCAGCCCGGGGACTAGCACAGATACGCAGTATTTT. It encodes CASSPGTSTDTQYF.

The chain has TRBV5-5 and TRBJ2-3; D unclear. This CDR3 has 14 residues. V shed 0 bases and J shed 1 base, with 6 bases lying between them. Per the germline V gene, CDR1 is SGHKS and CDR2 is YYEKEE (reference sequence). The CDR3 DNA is TGTGCCAGCAGCTTGGCGTTAGGCACAGATACGCAGTATTTT. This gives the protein CASSLALGTDTQYF.

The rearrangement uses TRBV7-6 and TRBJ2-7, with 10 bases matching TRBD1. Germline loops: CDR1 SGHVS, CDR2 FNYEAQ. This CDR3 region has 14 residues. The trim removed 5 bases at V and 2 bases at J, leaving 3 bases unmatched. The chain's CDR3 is CASSRGTGAYEQYF. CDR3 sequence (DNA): TGTGCCAGCAGCCGCGGGACAGGGGCCTACGAGCAGTACTTC.

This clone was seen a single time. This CDR3 reads CASSRSGGPWEEQFF. CDR3 DNA: TGTGCCAGCAGTCGAAGCGGGGGGCCTTGGGAGGAGCAGTTCTTC. J is TRBJ2-1 and V is TRBV9; 9 nucleotides line up with TRBD2. Germline CDR1 SGDLS, CDR2 YYNGEE. The CDR3 is made up of 15 amino acids. V gave up 5 bases and J gave up 10 bases; unmatched junction bases: 13.

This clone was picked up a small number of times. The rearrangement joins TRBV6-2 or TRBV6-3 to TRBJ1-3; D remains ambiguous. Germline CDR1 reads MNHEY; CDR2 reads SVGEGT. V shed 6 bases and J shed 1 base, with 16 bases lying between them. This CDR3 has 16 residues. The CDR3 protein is CASSPDRGGSGNTIYF. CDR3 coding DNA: TGTGCCAGCAGCCCTGATCGCGGAGGGTCTGGAAACACCATATATTTT.

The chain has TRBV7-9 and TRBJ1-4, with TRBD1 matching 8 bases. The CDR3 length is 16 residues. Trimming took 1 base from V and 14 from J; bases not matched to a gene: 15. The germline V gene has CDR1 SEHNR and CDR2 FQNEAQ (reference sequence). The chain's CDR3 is CASSLEFGQGDSRLFF. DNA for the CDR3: TGTGCCAGCAGCTTAGAGTTCGGACAGGGTGACAGCCGGCTGTTTTTT.

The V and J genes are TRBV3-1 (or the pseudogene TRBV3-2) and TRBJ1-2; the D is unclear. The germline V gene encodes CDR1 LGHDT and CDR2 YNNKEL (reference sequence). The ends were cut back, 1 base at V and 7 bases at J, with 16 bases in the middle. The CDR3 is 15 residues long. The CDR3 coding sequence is TGTGCCAGCAGCCAAGTTTCTGCCGGAGGGAGTGGCTACACCTTC. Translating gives CASSQVSAGGSGYTF.

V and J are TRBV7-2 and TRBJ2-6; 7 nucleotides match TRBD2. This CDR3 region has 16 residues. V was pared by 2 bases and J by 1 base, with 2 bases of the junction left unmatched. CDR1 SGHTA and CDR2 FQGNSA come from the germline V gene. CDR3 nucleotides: TGTGCCAGCAGCTTAAACGGGGGGTCTGGGGCCAACGTCCTGACTTTC. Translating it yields CASSLNGGSGANVLTF.

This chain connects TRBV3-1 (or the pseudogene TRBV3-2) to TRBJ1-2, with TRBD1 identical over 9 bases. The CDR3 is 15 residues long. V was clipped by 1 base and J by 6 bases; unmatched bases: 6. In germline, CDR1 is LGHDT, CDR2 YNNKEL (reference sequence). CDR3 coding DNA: TGTGCCAGCAGCCAAGTCGGGACAGGGACTCATGGCTACACCTTC. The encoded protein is CASSQVGTGTHGYTF.

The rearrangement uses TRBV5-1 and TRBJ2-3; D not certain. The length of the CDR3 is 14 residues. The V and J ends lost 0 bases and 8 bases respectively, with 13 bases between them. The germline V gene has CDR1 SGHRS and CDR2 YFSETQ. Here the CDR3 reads CASSLEAGPGTQYF. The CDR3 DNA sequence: TGCGCCAGCAGCTTGGAGGCCGGTCCGGGTACGCAGTATTTT.

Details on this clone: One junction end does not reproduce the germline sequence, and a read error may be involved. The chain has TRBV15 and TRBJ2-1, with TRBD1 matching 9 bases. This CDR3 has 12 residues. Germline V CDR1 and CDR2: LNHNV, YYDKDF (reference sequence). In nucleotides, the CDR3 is TGTGCCACCAGCAGAGGGACAGGGGCTTCGGTCTTC. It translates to CATSRGTGASVF.

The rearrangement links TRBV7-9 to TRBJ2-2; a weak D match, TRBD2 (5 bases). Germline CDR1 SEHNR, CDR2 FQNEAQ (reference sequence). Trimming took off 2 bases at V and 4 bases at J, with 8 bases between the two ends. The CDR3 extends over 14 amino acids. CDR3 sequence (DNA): TGTGCCAGCAGCTTATCGGGGAGCACCGGGGAGCTGTTTTTT. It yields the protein CASSLSGSTGELFF.

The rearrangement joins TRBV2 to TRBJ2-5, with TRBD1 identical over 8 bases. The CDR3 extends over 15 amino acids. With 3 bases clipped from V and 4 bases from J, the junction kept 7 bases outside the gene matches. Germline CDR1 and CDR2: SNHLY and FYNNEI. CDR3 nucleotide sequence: TGTGCCAGCAGTGACCGGGACAGGTTGTTAGAGACCCAGTACTTC. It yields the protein CASSDRDRLLETQYF.

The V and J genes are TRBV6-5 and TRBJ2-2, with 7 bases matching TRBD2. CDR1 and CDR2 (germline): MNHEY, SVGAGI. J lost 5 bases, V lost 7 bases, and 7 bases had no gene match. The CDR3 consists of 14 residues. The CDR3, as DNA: TGTGCCAGCAACGACAACGGGAGGACCGGGGAGCTGTTTTTT. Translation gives CASNDNGRTGELFF.

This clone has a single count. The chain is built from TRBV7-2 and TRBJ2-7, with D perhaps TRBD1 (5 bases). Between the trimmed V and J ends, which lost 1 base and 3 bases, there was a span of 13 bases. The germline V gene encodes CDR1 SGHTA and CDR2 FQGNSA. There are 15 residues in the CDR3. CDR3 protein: CASSLDRQSHYEQYF. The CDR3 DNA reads TGTGCCAGCAGCTTAGACAGACAGTCCCACTACGAGCAGTACTTC.

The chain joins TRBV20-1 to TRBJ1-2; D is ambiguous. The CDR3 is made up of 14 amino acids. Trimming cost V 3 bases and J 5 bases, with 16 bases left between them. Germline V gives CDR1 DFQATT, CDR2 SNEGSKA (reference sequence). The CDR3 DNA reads TGCAGTGCTAGTTTAGGCGGGCCTCAATATGGCTACACCTTC. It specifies CSASLGGPQYGYTF.

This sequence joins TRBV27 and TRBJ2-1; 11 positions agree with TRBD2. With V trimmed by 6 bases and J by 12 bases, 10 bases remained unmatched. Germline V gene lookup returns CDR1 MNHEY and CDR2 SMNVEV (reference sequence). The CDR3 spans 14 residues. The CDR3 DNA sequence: TGTGCCAGCAGGAAGTTTAGCGGGGGGGCCGTGCAGTTCTTC. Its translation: CASRKFSGGAVQFF.

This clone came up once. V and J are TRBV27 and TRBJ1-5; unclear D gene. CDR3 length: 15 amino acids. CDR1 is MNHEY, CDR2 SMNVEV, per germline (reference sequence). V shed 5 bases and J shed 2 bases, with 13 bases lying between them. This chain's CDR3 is CASSKGVLGNQPQHF. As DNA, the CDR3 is TGTGCCAGCAGTAAGGGAGTTCTGGGCAATCAGCCCCAGCATTTT.

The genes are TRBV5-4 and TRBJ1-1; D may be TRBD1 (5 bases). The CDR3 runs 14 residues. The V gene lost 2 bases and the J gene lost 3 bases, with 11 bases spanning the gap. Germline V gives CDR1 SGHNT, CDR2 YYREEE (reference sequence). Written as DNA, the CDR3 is TGTGCCAGCAGCTTTAAGGGGTACGACACTGAAGCTTTCTTT. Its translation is CASSFKGYDTEAFF.